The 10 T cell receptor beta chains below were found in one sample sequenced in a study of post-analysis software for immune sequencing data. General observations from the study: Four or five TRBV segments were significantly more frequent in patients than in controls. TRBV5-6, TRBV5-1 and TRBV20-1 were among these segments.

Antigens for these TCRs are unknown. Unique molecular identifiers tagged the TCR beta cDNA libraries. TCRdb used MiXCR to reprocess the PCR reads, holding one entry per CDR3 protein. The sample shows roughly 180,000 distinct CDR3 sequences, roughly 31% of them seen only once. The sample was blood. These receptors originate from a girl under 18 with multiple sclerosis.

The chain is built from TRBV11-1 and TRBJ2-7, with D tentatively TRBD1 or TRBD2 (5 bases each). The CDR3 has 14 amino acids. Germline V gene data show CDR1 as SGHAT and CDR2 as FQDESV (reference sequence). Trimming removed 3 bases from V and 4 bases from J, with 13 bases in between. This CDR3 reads CASSLGRERYEQYV. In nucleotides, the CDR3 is TGTGCCAGCAGCTTGGGCAGGGAGCGGTACGAGCAGTACGTC.

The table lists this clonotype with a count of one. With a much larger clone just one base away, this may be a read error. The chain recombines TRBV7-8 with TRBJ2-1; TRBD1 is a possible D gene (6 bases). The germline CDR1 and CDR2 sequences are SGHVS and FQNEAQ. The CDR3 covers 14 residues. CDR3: CASGFRGASNEQFF. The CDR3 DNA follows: TGTGCCAGCGGCTTCAGGGGCGCTTCCAATGAGCAGTTCTTC.

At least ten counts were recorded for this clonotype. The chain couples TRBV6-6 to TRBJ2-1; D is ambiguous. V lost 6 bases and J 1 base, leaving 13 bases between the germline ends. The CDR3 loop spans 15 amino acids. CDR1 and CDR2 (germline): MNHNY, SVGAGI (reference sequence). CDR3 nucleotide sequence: TGTGCCAGCAGCTCTGAAAGGCGGTCCTACAATGAGCAGTTCTTC. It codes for CASSSERRSYNEQFF.

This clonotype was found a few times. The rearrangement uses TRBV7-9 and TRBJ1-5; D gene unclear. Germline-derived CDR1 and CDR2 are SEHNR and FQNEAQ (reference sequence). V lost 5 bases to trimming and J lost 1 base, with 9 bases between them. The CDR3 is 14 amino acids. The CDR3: CASSPGRSNQPQHF. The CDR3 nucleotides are TGTGCCAGCAGCCCGGGCCGAAGCAATCAGCCCCAGCATTTT. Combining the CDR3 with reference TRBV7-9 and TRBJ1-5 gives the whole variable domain DTGVSQNPRHKITKRGQNVTFRCDPISEHNRLYWYRQTLGQGPEFLTYFQNEAQLEKSRLLSDRFSAERPKGSFSTLEIQRTEQGDSAMYLCASSPGRSNQPQHFGDGTRLSIL.

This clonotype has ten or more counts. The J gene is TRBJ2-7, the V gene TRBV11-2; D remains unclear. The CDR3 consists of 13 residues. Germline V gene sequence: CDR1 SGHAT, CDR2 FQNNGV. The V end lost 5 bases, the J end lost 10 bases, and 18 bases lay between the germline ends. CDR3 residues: CASSNHGRRGQYF. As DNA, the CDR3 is TGTGCCAGCAGCAACCACGGACGAAGAGGCCAGTACTTC.

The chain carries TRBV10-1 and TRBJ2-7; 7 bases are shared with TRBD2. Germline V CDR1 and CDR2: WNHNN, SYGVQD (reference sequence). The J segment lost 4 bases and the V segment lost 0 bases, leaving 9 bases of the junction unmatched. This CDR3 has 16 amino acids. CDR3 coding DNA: TGCGCCAGCAGTGAGTCCTGGCGGGAGACCCCTTACGAGCAGTACTTC. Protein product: CASSESWRETPYEQYF.

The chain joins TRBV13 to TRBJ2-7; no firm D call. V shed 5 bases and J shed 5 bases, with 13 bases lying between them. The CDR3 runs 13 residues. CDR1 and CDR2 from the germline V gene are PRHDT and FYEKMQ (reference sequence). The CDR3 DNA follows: TGTGCCAGCAGCCCTGATGTGGGTAACGAGCAGTACTTC. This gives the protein CASSPDVGNEQYF.

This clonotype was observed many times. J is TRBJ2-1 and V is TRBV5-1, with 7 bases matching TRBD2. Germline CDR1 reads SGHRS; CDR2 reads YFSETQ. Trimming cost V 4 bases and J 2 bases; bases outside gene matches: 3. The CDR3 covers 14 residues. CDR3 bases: TGCGCCAGCAGCCAGAGCGGGGCCTACAATGAGCAGTTCTTC. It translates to CASSQSGAYNEQFF.

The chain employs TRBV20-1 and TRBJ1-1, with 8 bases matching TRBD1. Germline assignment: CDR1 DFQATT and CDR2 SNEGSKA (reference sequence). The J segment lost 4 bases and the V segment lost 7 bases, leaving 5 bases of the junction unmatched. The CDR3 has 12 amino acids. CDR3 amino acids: CSVAGQGTEAFF. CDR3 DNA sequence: TGCAGTGTCGCCGGACAGGGCACTGAAGCTTTCTTT.

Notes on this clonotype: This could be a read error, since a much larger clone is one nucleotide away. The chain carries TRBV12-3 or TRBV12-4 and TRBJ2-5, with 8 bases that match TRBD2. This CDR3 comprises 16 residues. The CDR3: CTSRSSGLEYQETQYF. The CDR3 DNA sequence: TGTACCAGCAGATCTTCGGGACTAGAGTACCAAGAGACCCAGTACTTC.